Listed below are T cell receptor beta chains from one sample, sequenced in a study of T cells in Graves' hyperthyroidism and ophthalmopathy. TCRdb ran MiXCR on the multiplex PCR reads and lists one entry per CDR3 protein. The profile shows nearly 750,000 distinct CDR3 sequences, approximately 36% of them singletons. Sequencing was carried out using blood. The receptor set was obtained from a woman aged 40 to 49 with Graves' hyperthyroidism. Both conserved end residues are part of each CDR3. D genes are given only for firm matches. Size is stated for part of the rows, as once, few or many counts, or as a class when the clone is expanded.

V gene: TRBV2
D gene: -
clone size: -
J gene: TRBJ1-1
CDR3 DNA: TGTGCCAGCAGTGAACCCGGGCAGGAAGCTTTCTTT
CDR3 protein: CASSEPGQEAFF

V gene: TRBV7-9
D gene: -
clone size: -
J gene: TRBJ2-7
CDR3 DNA: TGTGCCAGCAGCAACAGCGATCGGGGTGTCTCCTACGAGCAGTACTTC
CDR3 protein: CASSNSDRGVSYEQYF

V gene: TRBV4-1
D gene: TRBD1
clone size: -
J gene: TRBJ1-4
CDR3 DNA: TGCGCCAGCAGCCGGAGCGGACAGGGGAATGAAAAACTGTTTTTT
CDR3 protein: CASSRSGQGNEKLFF

V gene: TRBV7-2
D gene: -
clone size: many
J gene: TRBJ1-1
CDR3 DNA: TGTGCCAGCAGCTTAGTTGCAGGGGTGAACACTGAAGCTTTCTTT
CDR3 protein: CASSLVAGVNTEAFF

V gene: TRBV7-8
D gene: TRBD2
clone size: many
J gene: TRBJ2-7
CDR3 DNA: TGTGCCAGCAGCTCGTGGGGGCGGGAGGGTGGCGAGCAGTACTTC
CDR3 protein: CASSSWGREGGEQYF

V gene: TRBV19
D gene: TRBD1
clone size: once
J gene: TRBJ2-1
CDR3 DNA: TGTGCCAGTACCCCCGAGGGACAGGGGGCCTACAATGAGCAGTTCTTC
CDR3 protein: CASTPEGQGAYNEQFF

V gene: TRBV6-5
D gene: -
clone size: few
J gene: TRBJ1-2
CDR3 DNA: TGTGCCAGCAGTTACCCTGACAGCACCTATGGCTACACCTTC
CDR3 protein: CASSYPDSTYGYTF

V gene: TRBV4-1
D gene: -
clone size: -
J gene: TRBJ1-6
CDR3 DNA: TGCGCCAGCAGCCAAGAGTCGCAGGCAGTTAATTCACCCCTCCACTTT
CDR3 protein: CASSQESQAVNSPLHF

V gene: TRBV10-3
D gene: TRBD1
clone size: many
J gene: TRBJ2-7
CDR3 DNA: TGTGCCATCAGTGGACAGGGGGCCTACGAGCAGTACTTC
CDR3 protein: CAISGQGAYEQYF

V gene: TRBV10-2
D gene: -
clone size: once
J gene: TRBJ2-6
CDR3 DNA: TGCGCCAGCAGTTACGGATCAGGGTTCTCCACTGGGGCCAACGTCCTGACTTTC
CDR3 protein: CASSYGSGFSTGANVLTF

V gene: TRBV6-1
D gene: -
clone size: many
J gene: TRBJ1-2
CDR3 DNA: TGTGCCAGCAGTGAGACCAGAAACTATGGCTACACCTTC
CDR3 protein: CASSETRNYGYTF

V gene: TRBV12-3/TRBV12-4
D gene: -
clone size: many
J gene: TRBJ2-7
CDR3 DNA: TGTGCCAGCAGTCCGCGGACAGTGAACTACGAGCAGTACTTC
CDR3 protein: CASSPRTVNYEQYF

V gene: TRBV10-2
D gene: TRBD1
clone size: many
J gene: TRBJ1-2
CDR3 DNA: TGCGCCAGCAGTCTAGACAGGGCGCCAGGCTACACCTTC
CDR3 protein: CASSLDRAPGYTF

V gene: TRBV5-1
D gene: -
clone size: -
J gene: TRBJ2-5
CDR3 DNA: TGCGCCAGCAGCTCAGTTGGAGGGGAGACCCAGTACTTC
CDR3 protein: CASSSVGGETQYF

V gene: TRBV28
D gene: -
clone size: -
J gene: TRBJ1-6
CDR3 DNA: TGTGCCAGCAGTTTAATCCACGGAGACCTCCACTTT
CDR3 protein: CASSLIHGDLHF

V gene: TRBV3-1
D gene: -
clone size: few
J gene: TRBJ1-5
CDR3 DNA: TGTGCCAGCAGCCAATTGGGTAACAATCAGCCCCAGCATTTT
CDR3 protein: CASSQLGNNQPQHF

V gene: TRBV10-3
D gene: TRBD1
clone size: few
J gene: TRBJ2-6
CDR3 DNA: TGTGCCAGCAGCGACTCGACAGGGGTGGCCAACGTCCTGACTTTC
CDR3 protein: CASSDSTGVANVLTF

V gene: TRBV5-1
D gene: -
clone size: few
J gene: TRBJ1-1
CDR3 DNA: TGCGCCAGCAGCCTGACGATGGGGACTGAAGCTTTCTTT
CDR3 protein: CASSLTMGTEAFF

V gene: TRBV11-2
D gene: TRBD1
clone size: -
J gene: TRBJ1-5
CDR3 DNA: TGTGCCAGCAAGACAGGGGTTGGGCAGCCCCAGCATTTT
CDR3 protein: CASKTGVGQPQHF

V gene: TRBV6-5
D gene: -
clone size: few
J gene: TRBJ1-1
CDR3 DNA: TGTGCCAGCAGTTTAAATGGACAGTTGAACACTGAAGCTTTCTTT
CDR3 protein: CASSLNGQLNTEAFF

V gene: TRBV19
D gene: -
clone size: few
J gene: TRBJ1-2
CDR3 DNA: TGTGCCAGCAGTATTGACAGCTCAGGGCGCTATGGCTACACCTTC
CDR3 protein: CASSIDSSGRYGYTF

V gene: TRBV10-3
D gene: -
clone size: -
J gene: TRBJ1-5
CDR3 DNA: TGTGCCATCAGGGAACAGGGTTTCGGAAATCAGCCCCAGCATTTT
CDR3 protein: CAIREQGFGNQPQHF

V gene: TRBV19
D gene: -
clone size: many
J gene: TRBJ2-2
CDR3 DNA: TGTGCCAGTGAGGGGGCCGGGGAGCTGTTTTTT
CDR3 protein: CASEGAGELFF

V gene: TRBV4-1
D gene: TRBD1
clone size: few
J gene: TRBJ2-5
CDR3 DNA: TGCGCCAGCAGCCAACGGGACAGGGGAGGGGAGACCCAGTACTTC
CDR3 protein: CASSQRDRGGETQYF

V gene: TRBV4-1
D gene: TRBD1
clone size: -
J gene: TRBJ2-5
CDR3 DNA: TGCGCCAGCAGCCAAGCGTACACGGACGACAGGGCCGAAATGGCCCAGTACTTC
CDR3 protein: CASSQAYTDDRAEMAQYF

V gene: TRBV29-1
D gene: -
clone size: many
J gene: TRBJ1-2
CDR3 DNA: TGCAGCGTTGAAGTGGGACTCCCTGGGGACTATGGCTACACCTTC
CDR3 protein: CSVEVGLPGDYGYTF

V gene: TRBV20-1
D gene: -
clone size: -
J gene: TRBJ1-1
CDR3 DNA: TGCAGTGCTAGAGAGTACAGGTCGAACACTGAAGCTTTCTTT
CDR3 protein: CSAREYRSNTEAFF

V gene: TRBV5-1
D gene: TRBD1
clone size: many
J gene: TRBJ1-2
CDR3 DNA: TGCGCCAGCAGCTTACAGGGGGCAAGCTATGGCTACACCTTC
CDR3 protein: CASSLQGASYGYTF

V gene: TRBV7-9
D gene: -
clone size: -
J gene: TRBJ1-5
CDR3 DNA: TGTGCCAGCAGCTCAAGCGACAGCCGCAATCAGCCCCAGCATTTT
CDR3 protein: CASSSSDSRNQPQHF